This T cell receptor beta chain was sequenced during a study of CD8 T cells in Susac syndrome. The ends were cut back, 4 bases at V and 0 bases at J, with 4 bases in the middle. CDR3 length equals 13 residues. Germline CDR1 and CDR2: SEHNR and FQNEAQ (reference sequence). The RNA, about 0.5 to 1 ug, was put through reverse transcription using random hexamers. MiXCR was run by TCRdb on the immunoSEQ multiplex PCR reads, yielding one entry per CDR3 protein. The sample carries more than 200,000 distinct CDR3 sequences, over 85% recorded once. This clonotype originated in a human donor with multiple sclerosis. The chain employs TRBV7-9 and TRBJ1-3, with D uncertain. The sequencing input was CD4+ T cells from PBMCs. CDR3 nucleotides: TGTGCCAGCAGCTGGTACTCTGGAAACACCATATATTTT. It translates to CASSWYSGNTIYF.